A single sample gave rise to the 9 T cell receptor beta chains below, sequenced in a study of shared clonotypes between healthy human individuals. Sequenced by immunoSEQ multiplex PCR; TCRdb stores in-frame clones only, minus some. Of some 1.1 million clones listed, 77% are singletons. The sequencing input was memory CD4+ T cells from PBMCs. The subset was: CD45RA-negative fraction. These receptors were taken from a man younger than 35 in good health. Some clones in this sample may be carry-over from other donors' samples.

The chain carries TRBV29-1 and TRBJ1-2, with TRBD1 matching over 7 bases. From germline, CDR1 is SQVTM and CDR2 ANQGSEA. The CDR3 covers 14 residues. V lost 1 base, J lost 4 bases, and 6 bases stayed unmatched. CDR3 protein: CSVEVNRGSYGYTF. CDR3 sequence (DNA): TGCAGCGTTGAAGTGAACAGGGGTAGCTATGGCTACACCTTC.

The chain uses TRBV28 and TRBJ1-5; D gene unclear. V lost 5 bases and J lost 7, with 15 bases in between. The CDR3 length is 14 residues. Germline lookup yields CDR1 MDHEN and CDR2 SYDVKM. CDR3 coding DNA: TGTGCCAGCAGTAGAACTCCATTGAGGCAGCCCCAGCATTTT. Amino acids: CASSRTPLRQPQHF.

This chain uses TRBV5-1 with TRBJ2-7; 7 positions match TRBD2. This CDR3 spans 15 amino acids. V lost 0 bases, J lost 3 bases, and 6 bases stayed unmatched. From germline, CDR1 is SGHRS and CDR2 YFSETQ. The DNA of the CDR3 is TGCGCCAGCAGCTTGGATACGCTAGCGGACTACGAGCAGTACTTC. The encoded protein is CASSLDTLADYEQYF. Full variable domain (remainder filled in from reference TRBV5-1 and TRBJ2-7): KAGVTQTPRYLIKTRGQQVTLSCSPISGHRSVSWYQQTPGQGLQFLFEYFSETQRNKGNFPGRFSGRQFSNSRSEMNVSTLELGDSALYLCASSLDTLADYEQYFGPGTRLTVT.

This clone has more than one count but fewer than ten. The chain combines TRBV11-2 with TRBJ1-1; D gene uncertain. Germline CDR1 and CDR2: SGHAT and FQNNGV. The CDR3 is made up of 13 amino acids. Trimming removed 0 bases from V and 4 bases from J, with 6 bases in between. CDR3 sequence (DNA): TGTGCCAGCAGCTTAGACGAGACCACTGAAGCTTTCTTT. Amino acids: CASSLDETTEAFF.

This chain connects TRBV12-5 to TRBJ1-1; TRBD1 might be the D (5 bases). Germline values: CDR1 LGHNT, CDR2 FRNRAP. This CDR3 is built from 14 residues. Trimming took 5 bases from V and 4 from J, leaving 14 bases between them. In DNA form, the CDR3 reads TGTGCTAGTGGTAGTGAGGGCGGGGGCACTGAAGCTTTCTTT. Protein product: CASGSEGGGTEAFF.

The V gene is TRBV7-8, the J gene TRBJ2-3; D possibly corresponds to TRBD2 (6 bases). The CDR3 is 15 residues long. Germline CDR1 and CDR2: SGHVS and FQNEAQ. The V end was cut by 8 bases, the J end by 1 base, with 16 bases between. The CDR3 bases are TGTGCCAGCTTGGAGGGGCTAACGGGCACAGATACGCAGTATTTT. This translates into CASLEGLTGTDTQYF.

V gene TRBV7-9 combines with J gene TRBJ2-7; D is unclear. CDR3 length: 14 amino acids. V was clipped by 1 base and J by 1 base, with 8 bases between them. Per the germline V gene, CDR1 is SEHNR and CDR2 is FQNEAQ (reference sequence). The CDR3 bases are TGTGCCAGCAGCTTAGTAGGCGAATCCTACGAGCAGTACTTC. It codes for CASSLVGESYEQYF.

This sequence joins TRBV28 and TRBJ2-7, with 9 nucleotides matching TRBD2. This CDR3 has 14 amino acids. With 6 bases clipped from V and 7 bases from J, the junction kept 10 bases outside the gene matches. Germline V gene sequence: CDR1 MDHEN, CDR2 SYDVKM. CDR3 DNA: TGTGCCAGCAGAGCGACTAGCGGTCTATATGAGCAGTACTTC. It yields the protein CASRATSGLYEQYF. The variable domain in full, with the rest retrieved from reference TRBV28 and TRBJ2-7, is DVKVTQSSRYLVKRTGEKVFLECVQDMDHENMFWYRQDPGLGLRLIYFSYDVKMKEKGDIPEGYSVSREKKERFSLILESASTNQTSMYLCASRATSGLYEQYFGPGTRLTVT.

The CDR3 DNA follows: TGCGCCAGCAGCCAAGATCGAGCGGCCCAGGGTTACGAGCAGTACTTC. Encoded protein: CASSQDRAAQGYEQYF. V and J are TRBV4-1 and TRBJ2-7; D is tentatively TRBD1 or TRBD2 (5 bases each). Trimming removed 0 bases from V and 4 bases from J, with 16 bases in between. Germline loops: CDR1 MGHRA, CDR2 YSYEKL. The length of the CDR3 is 16 residues.